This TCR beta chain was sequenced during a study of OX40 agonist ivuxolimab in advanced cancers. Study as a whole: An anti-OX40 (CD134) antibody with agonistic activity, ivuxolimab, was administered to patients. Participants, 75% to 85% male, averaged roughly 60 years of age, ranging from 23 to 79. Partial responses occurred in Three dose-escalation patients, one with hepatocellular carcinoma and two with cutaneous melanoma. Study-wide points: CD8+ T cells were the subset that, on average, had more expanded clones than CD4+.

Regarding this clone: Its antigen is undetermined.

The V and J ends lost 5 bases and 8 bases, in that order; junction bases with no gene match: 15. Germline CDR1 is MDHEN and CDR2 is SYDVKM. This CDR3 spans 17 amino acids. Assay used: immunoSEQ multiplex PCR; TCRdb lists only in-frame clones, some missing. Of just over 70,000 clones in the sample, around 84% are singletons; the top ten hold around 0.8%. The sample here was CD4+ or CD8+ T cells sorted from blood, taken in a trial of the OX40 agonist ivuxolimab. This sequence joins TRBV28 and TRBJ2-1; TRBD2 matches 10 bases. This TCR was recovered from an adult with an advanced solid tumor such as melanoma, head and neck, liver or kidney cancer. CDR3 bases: TGTGCCAGCAGTCCCGTCGACCTAGCGGGAGCGGGGTATGAGCAGTTCTTC. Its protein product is CASSPVDLAGAGYEQFF.